These T cell receptor beta chains were read from a single sample in a study of blood T cell repertoires in COVID-19. Profiled with immunoSEQ multiplex PCR; TCRdb holds only in-frame clones, not every one. Of 52,000 or so clones listed, roughly 87% are singletons. The sequenced material came from peripheral blood. The receptors shown here come from a man between 35 and 55 years old with COVID-19, enrolled during active disease. Each CDR3 is given with its conserved first and last residue. The order of the fields is CDR3 protein, CDR3 DNA, J gene, V gene, clone size, D gene. D genes are given only for firm matches. Rows give clone size only sometimes, using once, few, many, or a class for an expanded clone.

cdr3_aa: CASSLAPDRTYEQYF
cdr3_nt: TGTGCCAGCAGCTTAGCCCCGGACAGGACCTACGAGCAGTACTTC
j_call: TRBJ2-7
v_call: TRBV7-9
clone_size: -
d_call: TRBD1

cdr3_aa: CASSFTGLDSPLHF
cdr3_nt: TGCGCCAGCAGCTTTACAGGGTTGGATTCACCCCTCCACTTT
j_call: TRBJ1-6
v_call: TRBV5-1
clone_size: -
d_call: -

cdr3_aa: CASSLTNYGYTF
cdr3_nt: TGTGCCAGCAGTTTAACAAACTATGGCTACACCTTC
j_call: TRBJ1-2
v_call: TRBV12-3/TRBV12-4
clone_size: -
d_call: -

cdr3_aa: CASSEARNTEAFF
cdr3_nt: TGTGCCAGCAGTGAAGCGCGAAACACTGAAGCTTTCTTT
j_call: TRBJ1-1
v_call: TRBV6-4
clone_size: -
d_call: -

cdr3_aa: CASSQEVGQLSNQPQHF
cdr3_nt: TGTGCCAGCAGCCAAGAGGTGGGACAGTTAAGCAATCAGCCCCAGCATTTT
j_call: TRBJ1-5
v_call: TRBV4-2
clone_size: -
d_call: TRBD1

cdr3_aa: CASTAGQGSNQPQHF
cdr3_nt: TGTGCCAGCACCGCAGGACAGGGGAGCAATCAGCCCCAGCATTTT
j_call: TRBJ1-5
v_call: TRBV5-8
clone_size: -
d_call: TRBD1

cdr3_aa: CASSSDRGNQPQHF
cdr3_nt: TGTGCCAGCAGTTCGGACAGGGGGAATCAGCCCCAGCATTTT
j_call: TRBJ1-5
v_call: TRBV27
clone_size: -
d_call: TRBD1

cdr3_aa: CASSQVRGVGRGETDTQYF
cdr3_nt: TGCGCCAGCAGCCAAGTGCGAGGGGTAGGGAGGGGGGAAACAGATACGCAGTATTTT
j_call: TRBJ2-3
v_call: TRBV4-1
clone_size: -
d_call: -

cdr3_aa: CAWSTGQGPFGTQYF
cdr3_nt: TGTGCCTGGAGCACGGGACAGGGCCCTTTTGGGACCCAGTACTTC
j_call: TRBJ2-5
v_call: TRBV30
clone_size: once
d_call: TRBD1

cdr3_aa: CASSLGLASDTQYF
cdr3_nt: TGCGCCAGCAGCTTGGGACTAGCTAGCGATACGCAGTATTTT
j_call: TRBJ2-3
v_call: TRBV5-1
clone_size: once
d_call: TRBD2

cdr3_aa: CSVVLAGGLTQYF
cdr3_nt: TGCAGCGTTGTTTTGGCGGGGGGGCTTACGCAGTATTTT
j_call: TRBJ2-3
v_call: TRBV29-1
clone_size: -
d_call: TRBD2

cdr3_aa: CATSDRGRGTDTQYF
cdr3_nt: TGTGCCACCAGTGATCGCGGGAGAGGTACAGATACGCAGTATTTT
j_call: TRBJ2-3
v_call: TRBV24-1
clone_size: -
d_call: TRBD2

cdr3_aa: CATSEQGKETQYF
cdr3_nt: TGTGCCACCAGTGAGCAGGGAAAAGAGACCCAGTACTTC
j_call: TRBJ2-5
v_call: TRBV10-3
clone_size: -
d_call: -

cdr3_aa: CASSILTQPQHF
cdr3_nt: TGTGCCAGCAGCATACTAACTCAGCCCCAGCATTTT
j_call: TRBJ1-5
v_call: TRBV7-2
clone_size: -
d_call: -

cdr3_aa: CASASTLGLAGESEQFF
cdr3_nt: TGTGCCAGCGCTTCTACCCTGGGACTAGCGGGAGAGAGTGAGCAGTTCTTC
j_call: TRBJ2-1
v_call: TRBV2
clone_size: few
d_call: TRBD2

cdr3_aa: CASSPLLSYDGAHYGYTF
cdr3_nt: TGTGCCAGCAGTCCCCTCCTCTCCTACGACGGAGCCCACTATGGCTACACCTTC
j_call: TRBJ1-2
v_call: TRBV6-6
clone_size: once
d_call: -

cdr3_aa: CASSLDRSASSYNSPLHF
cdr3_nt: TGTGCCAGCAGCTTAGATCGTTCCGCGAGCTCCTATAATTCACCCCTCCACTTT
j_call: TRBJ1-6
v_call: TRBV11-2
clone_size: -
d_call: -

cdr3_aa: CSVELGVSGLAAQETQYF
cdr3_nt: TGCAGCGTTGAATTGGGAGTCTCGGGTTTAGCGGCTCAAGAGACCCAGTACTTC
j_call: TRBJ2-5
v_call: TRBV29-1
clone_size: -
d_call: -

cdr3_aa: CASGGGETQYF
cdr3_nt: TGTGCCAGCGGGGGGGGAGAGACCCAGTACTTC
j_call: TRBJ2-5
v_call: TRBV2
clone_size: -
d_call: TRBD2

cdr3_aa: CSVEGGSGVGYGYTF
cdr3_nt: TGCAGCGTTGAAGGGGGTTCAGGGGTAGGATATGGCTACACCTTC
j_call: TRBJ1-2
v_call: TRBV29-1
clone_size: -
d_call: -

cdr3_aa: CASSHPSGREQYF
cdr3_nt: TGTGCCAGCAGCCACCCTAGCGGCCGCGAGCAGTACTTC
j_call: TRBJ2-7
v_call: TRBV3-1/TRBV3-2
clone_size: -
d_call: TRBD2

cdr3_aa: CASSEDGLAGANEQFF
cdr3_nt: TGTGCCAGCAGTGAAGATGGACTAGCGGGAGCCAATGAGCAGTTCTTC
j_call: TRBJ2-1
v_call: TRBV2
clone_size: -
d_call: TRBD2

cdr3_aa: CASSAGQGSVNTGELFF
cdr3_nt: TGCGCCAGCAGCGCCGGACAGGGATCGGTGAACACCGGGGAGCTGTTTTTT
j_call: TRBJ2-2
v_call: TRBV5-1
clone_size: -
d_call: TRBD1

cdr3_aa: CASSRPRGTEAFF
cdr3_nt: TGTGCCAGCAGTCGCCCTAGGGGTACTGAAGCTTTCTTT
j_call: TRBJ1-1
v_call: TRBV28
clone_size: -
d_call: -

cdr3_aa: CASSPLERVNTEAFF
cdr3_nt: TGTGCCAGCAGCCCCCTGGAGCGAGTGAACACTGAAGCTTTCTTT
j_call: TRBJ1-1
v_call: TRBV6-5
clone_size: -
d_call: -

cdr3_aa: CASSQGLAGVVPYEQYF
cdr3_nt: TGCGCCAGCAGCCAAGGACTAGCGGGGGTCGTACCCTACGAGCAGTACTTC
j_call: TRBJ2-7
v_call: TRBV4-1
clone_size: -
d_call: TRBD2

cdr3_aa: CASRHPGQGYNQPQHF
cdr3_nt: TGTGCCAGCAGACATCCGGGACAGGGTTACAATCAGCCCCAGCATTTT
j_call: TRBJ1-5
v_call: TRBV28
clone_size: once
d_call: TRBD1

cdr3_aa: CASSPSRSGNSPLHF
cdr3_nt: TGCGCCAGCAGCCCTTCGCGTAGCGGGAATTCACCCCTCCACTTT
j_call: TRBJ1-6
v_call: TRBV5-1
clone_size: once
d_call: -

cdr3_aa: CSVAAGGPYNEQFF
cdr3_nt: TGCAGCGTTGCAGCGGGAGGACCATACAATGAGCAGTTCTTC
j_call: TRBJ2-1
v_call: TRBV29-1
clone_size: -
d_call: TRBD2

cdr3_aa: CASIVNTEAFF
cdr3_nt: TGTGCCAGCATAGTGAACACTGAAGCTTTCTTT
j_call: TRBJ1-1
v_call: TRBV6-5
clone_size: -
d_call: -

cdr3_aa: CASSSGTGSSIRAFF
cdr3_nt: TGCGCCAGCAGCTCCGGGACAGGCTCCTCCATTCGGGCTTTCTTT
j_call: TRBJ1-1
v_call: TRBV5-1
clone_size: -
d_call: TRBD1

cdr3_aa: CASSGQGLGNSPLHF
cdr3_nt: TGTGCCAGCTCGGGACAGGGGTTGGGTAATTCACCCCTCCACTTT
j_call: TRBJ1-6
v_call: TRBV18
clone_size: once
d_call: TRBD1

cdr3_aa: CASSEDRSNTEAFF
cdr3_nt: TGTGCCAGCTCTGAGGACAGGTCGAACACTGAAGCTTTCTTT
j_call: TRBJ1-1
v_call: TRBV11-2
clone_size: -
d_call: TRBD1

cdr3_aa: CASSFGASGRVGELFF
cdr3_nt: TGCGCCAGCAGCTTCGGGGCTAGCGGGAGAGTCGGGGAGCTGTTTTTT
j_call: TRBJ2-2
v_call: TRBV5-1
clone_size: -
d_call: TRBD2

cdr3_aa: CASSPGQGVGETQYF
cdr3_nt: TGCGCCAGCAGCCCGGGACAGGGGGTAGGGGAGACCCAGTACTTC
j_call: TRBJ2-5
v_call: TRBV5-1
clone_size: -
d_call: TRBD1

cdr3_aa: CAIGGTSGNNEQFF
cdr3_nt: TGTGCCATCGGGGGGACTAGCGGTAACAATGAGCAGTTCTTC
j_call: TRBJ2-1
v_call: TRBV10-3
clone_size: -
d_call: TRBD2

cdr3_aa: CASSSTGVGDTQYF
cdr3_nt: TGTGCCAGCAGCTCTACAGGGGTGGGCGATACGCAGTATTTT
j_call: TRBJ2-3
v_call: TRBV7-3
clone_size: once
d_call: TRBD1

cdr3_aa: CASSDWAGNQPQHF
cdr3_nt: TGTGCCAGCTCAGATTGGGCCGGCAATCAGCCCCAGCATTTT
j_call: TRBJ1-5
v_call: TRBV6-5
clone_size: -
d_call: -

cdr3_aa: CASANRDTNTGELFF
cdr3_nt: TGCGCCAGTGCAAACCGGGACACCAACACCGGGGAGCTGTTTTTT
j_call: TRBJ2-2
v_call: TRBV10-2
clone_size: -
d_call: -

cdr3_aa: CASSPGGNKGLAVGELFF
cdr3_nt: TGTGCCAGCAGCCCTGGAGGGAACAAGGGACTAGCCGTCGGGGAGCTGTTTTTT
j_call: TRBJ2-2
v_call: TRBV11-3
clone_size: -
d_call: TRBD2

cdr3_aa: CAWRGQGNQPQHF
cdr3_nt: TGTGCCTGGAGGGGACAGGGCAATCAGCCCCAGCATTTT
j_call: TRBJ1-5
v_call: TRBV30
clone_size: -
d_call: TRBD1

cdr3_aa: CASSPEQGRDNSPLHF
cdr3_nt: TGTGCCAGCAGCCCCGAACAGGGCAGAGATAATTCACCCCTCCACTTT
j_call: TRBJ1-6
v_call: TRBV7-2
clone_size: -
d_call: -

cdr3_aa: CASSVEEFYGYTF
cdr3_nt: TGTGCCAGCAGTGTAGAAGAGTTCTATGGCTACACCTTC
j_call: TRBJ1-2
v_call: TRBV2
clone_size: -
d_call: -

cdr3_aa: CASIIVGRPNEQFF
cdr3_nt: TGTGCCAGCATTATAGTCGGGAGGCCCAATGAGCAGTTCTTC
j_call: TRBJ2-1
v_call: TRBV2
clone_size: -
d_call: TRBD2

cdr3_aa: CASSFSGGPGETQYF
cdr3_nt: TGTGCCAGCAGTTTTTCAGGGGGCCCTGGGGAGACCCAGTACTTC
j_call: TRBJ2-5
v_call: TRBV5-4
clone_size: -
d_call: TRBD1

cdr3_aa: CASTPSESTDTQYF
cdr3_nt: TGTGCCAGCACCCCCTCGGAGAGTACAGATACGCAGTATTTT
j_call: TRBJ2-3
v_call: TRBV28
clone_size: -
d_call: -

cdr3_aa: CATSRRGETQYF
cdr3_nt: TGTGCCACCAGCAGGAGGGGGGAGACCCAGTACTTC
j_call: TRBJ2-5
v_call: TRBV15
clone_size: -
d_call: -

cdr3_aa: CASSLTPGLGSYEQYF
cdr3_nt: TGTGCCAGCAGCCTAACACCGGGACTGGGCTCCTACGAGCAGTACTTC
j_call: TRBJ2-7
v_call: TRBV14
clone_size: -
d_call: -

cdr3_aa: CASSPVGTSGNYEQYF
cdr3_nt: TGTGCCAGCTCACCAGTCGGGACTAGCGGGAACTACGAGCAGTACTTC
j_call: TRBJ2-7
v_call: TRBV18
clone_size: -
d_call: TRBD2

cdr3_aa: CASRGGRSEAQHF
cdr3_nt: TGTGCCAGCAGAGGGGGACGATCAGAGGCCCAGCATTTT
j_call: TRBJ1-5
v_call: TRBV2
clone_size: -
d_call: -

cdr3_aa: CASSFPGQGKNIQYF
cdr3_nt: TGTGCCAGCAGCTTCCCGGGACAGGGCAAAAACATTCAGTACTTC
j_call: TRBJ2-4
v_call: TRBV5-4
clone_size: -
d_call: TRBD1

cdr3_aa: CASSLEQGRTEAFF
cdr3_nt: TGTGCCAGCAGCTTGGAACAGGGACGGACTGAAGCTTTCTTT
j_call: TRBJ1-1
v_call: TRBV7-9
clone_size: once
d_call: -